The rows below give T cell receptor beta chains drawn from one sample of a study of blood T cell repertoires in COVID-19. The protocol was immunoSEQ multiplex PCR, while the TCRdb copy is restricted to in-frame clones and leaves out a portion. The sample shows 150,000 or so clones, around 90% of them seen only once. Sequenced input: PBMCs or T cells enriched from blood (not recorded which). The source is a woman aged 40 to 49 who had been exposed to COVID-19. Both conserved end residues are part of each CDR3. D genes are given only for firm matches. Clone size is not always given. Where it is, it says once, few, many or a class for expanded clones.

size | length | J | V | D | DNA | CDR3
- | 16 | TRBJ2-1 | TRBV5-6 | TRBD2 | TGTGCCAGCAGCGCCGAGCCGGGACTAGCGGCTCAATGGCAGTTCTTC | CASSAEPGLAAQWQFF
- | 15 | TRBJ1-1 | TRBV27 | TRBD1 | TGTGCCAGCAGCTTAAACGACAGGGTGAACACTGAAGCTTTCTTT | CASSLNDRVNTEAFF
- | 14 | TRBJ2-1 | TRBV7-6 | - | TGTGCCAGCAGCGTCGGAGATGGTGGCAATGAGCAGTTCTTC | CASSVGDGGNEQFF
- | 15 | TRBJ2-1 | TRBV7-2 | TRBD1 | TGTGCCAGCAGCTTACGGGACAGCTCCTACAATGAGCAGTTCTTC | CASSLRDSSYNEQFF
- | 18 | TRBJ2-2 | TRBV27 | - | TGTGCCAGCAAGGGCGGGCACTCCGGGACTTCGAACACCGGGGAGCTGTTTTTT | CASKGGHSGTSNTGELFF
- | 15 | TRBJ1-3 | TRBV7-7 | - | TGTGCCAGCAGCCAGGGGCCAGGGACAAGAAACACCATATATTTT | CASSQGPGTRNTIYF
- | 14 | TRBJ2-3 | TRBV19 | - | TGTGCCAGTAGTATGGGGGCTAGCACAGATACGCAGTATTTT | CASSMGASTDTQYF
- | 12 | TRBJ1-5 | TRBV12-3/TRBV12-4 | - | TGTGCCCGGGGGTGCGGCAATCAGCCCCAGCATTTT | CARGCGNQPQHF
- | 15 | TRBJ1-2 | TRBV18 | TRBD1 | TGTGCCAGCTCACCAGGACCGGGACAGGGAGGTGGCTACACCTTC | CASSPGPGQGGGYTF
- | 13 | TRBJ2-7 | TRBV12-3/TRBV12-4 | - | TGTGCCAGCAGTTTACTAAGCTCCTACGAGCAGTACTTC | CASSLLSSYEQYF
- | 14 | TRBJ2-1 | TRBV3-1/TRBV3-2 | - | TGTGCCAGCAGCCAGGTTACCGGGACTTATTTTCAGTTCTTC | CASSQVTGTYFQFF
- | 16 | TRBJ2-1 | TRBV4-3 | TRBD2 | TGCGCCAGCAGCCAAGGTAGCGGGAGGGCAACCAATGAGCAGTTCTTC | CASSQGSGRATNEQFF
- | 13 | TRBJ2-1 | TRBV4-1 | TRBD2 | TGCGCCAGCAGCCTTGGACTAGGCAATGAGCAGTTCTTC | CASSLGLGNEQFF
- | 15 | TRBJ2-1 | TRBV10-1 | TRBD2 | TGCGCCAGCAGTGAGAGGACTAGCGGGAGTAATGAGCAGTTCTTC | CASSERTSGSNEQFF
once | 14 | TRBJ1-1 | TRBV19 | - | TGTGCCAGTAGTCCGGGAGGGCGGAACACTGAAGCTTTCTTT | CASSPGGRNTEAFF
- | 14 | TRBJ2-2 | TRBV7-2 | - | TGTGCCAGCAGCTTGGGGCAGAACACCGGGGAGCTGTTTTTT | CASSLGQNTGELFF
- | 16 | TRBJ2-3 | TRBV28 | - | TGTGCCACCCGACAGACGATAATAGGGAACACAGATACGCAGTATTTT | CATRQTIIGNTDTQYF
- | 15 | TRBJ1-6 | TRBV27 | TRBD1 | TGTGCCAGCAGCCCGGACAGGGACTATAATTCACCCCTCCACTTT | CASSPDRDYNSPLHF
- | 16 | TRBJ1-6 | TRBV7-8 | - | TGTGCCAGCAGCCTCCTGGCAGGGGTGGGTAATTCACCCCTCCACTTT | CASSLLAGVGNSPLHF
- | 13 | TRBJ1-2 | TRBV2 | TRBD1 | TGTGCCAGCACCGCGGACAGGCTCTATGGCTACACCTTC | CASTADRLYGYTF
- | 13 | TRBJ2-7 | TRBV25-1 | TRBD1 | TGTGCCAGCAGTGGACAGGGATCCTACGAGCAGTACTTC | CASSGQGSYEQYF
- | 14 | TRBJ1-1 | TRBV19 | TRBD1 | TGTGCCAGTAGTGCAGGGGGCGCGAACACTGAAGCTTTCTTT | CASSAGGANTEAFF
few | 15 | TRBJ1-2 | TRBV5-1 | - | TGCGCCAGCAGCTATAACTATGAGACAGGCTATGGCTACACCTTC | CASSYNYETGYGYTF
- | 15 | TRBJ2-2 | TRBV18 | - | TGTGCCAGCTCACCACAACAGGGGAACACCGGGGAGCTGTTTTTT | CASSPQQGNTGELFF
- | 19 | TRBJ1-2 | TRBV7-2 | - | TGTGCCAGCAGAAATGTTCGGTACACGACCAATCCGTCGGGCTATGGCTACACCTTC | CASRNVRYTTNPSGYGYTF
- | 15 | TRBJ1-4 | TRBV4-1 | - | TGCGCCAGCAGCCACGAGACAGTTGGGAATGAAAAACTGTTTTTT | CASSHETVGNEKLFF
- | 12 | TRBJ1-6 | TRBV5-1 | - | TGCGCCAGCAGTCCAGGTGGATCACCCCTCCACTTT | CASSPGGSPLHF
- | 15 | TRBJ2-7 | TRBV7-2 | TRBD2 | TGTGCCAGCAGCTTAGTGCGGGAGAACTCCTACGAGCAGTACTTC | CASSLVRENSYEQYF
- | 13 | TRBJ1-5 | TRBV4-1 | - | TGCGCCAGCAGCCCCGGGGGCAATCAGCCCCAGCATTTT | CASSPGGNQPQHF
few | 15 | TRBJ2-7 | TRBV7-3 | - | TGTGCCAGCAGCTTATCGGGGAAATTCTCCTACGAGCAGTACTTC | CASSLSGKFSYEQYF
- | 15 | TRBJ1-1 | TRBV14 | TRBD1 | TGTGCCAGCAGCCAAGGGGGGAACAGGGGAACTGAAGCTTTCTTT | CASSQGGNRGTEAFF
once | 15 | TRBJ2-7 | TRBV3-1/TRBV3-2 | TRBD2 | TGTGCCAGCAGCCATCGGGGACTAGCGCCGTACGAGCAGTACTTC | CASSHRGLAPYEQYF
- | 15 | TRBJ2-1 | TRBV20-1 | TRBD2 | TGCAGTGCTAGTAGGCGGGGGGGCGGGTACAATGAGCAGTTCTTC | CSASRRGGGYNEQFF
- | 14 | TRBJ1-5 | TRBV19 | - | TGTGCCAGTAGTATTGGGACACAGAATCAGCCCCAGCATTTT | CASSIGTQNQPQHF
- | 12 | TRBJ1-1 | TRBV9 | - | TGTGCCAGCGGGGCAATCCCCACTGAAGCTTTCTTT | CASGAIPTEAFF
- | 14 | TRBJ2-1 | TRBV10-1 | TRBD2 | TGCGCCAGCAGTGTGCTAGCGGGAGGTGGCGAGCAGTTCTTC | CASSVLAGGGEQFF
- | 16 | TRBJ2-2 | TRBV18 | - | TGTGCCAGCTCACCACCGGGGGCGTTGAACACCGGGGAGCTGTTTTTT | CASSPPGALNTGELFF
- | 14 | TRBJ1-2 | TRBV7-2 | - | TGTGCCAGCAGCTTAAGCCCCGGGGTCGATGGCTACACCTTC | CASSLSPGVDGYTF
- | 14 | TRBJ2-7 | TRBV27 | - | TGTGCCAGCAGTTTATGGGGCAGGGTTTACGAGCAGTACTTC | CASSLWGRVYEQYF
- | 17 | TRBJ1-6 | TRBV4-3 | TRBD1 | TGCGCCAGCAGCCAAGGTGCAGGGGGCCACGATAATTCACCCCTCCACTTT | CASSQGAGGHDNSPLHF
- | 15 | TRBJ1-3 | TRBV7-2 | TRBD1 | TGTGCCAGCAGCACTCCCCGGGACAGTCGAAACACCATATATTTT | CASSTPRDSRNTIYF
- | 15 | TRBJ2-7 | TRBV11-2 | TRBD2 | TGTGCCAGCAGCGCTAGCGGAGAATTCTCCTACGAGCAGTACTTC | CASSASGEFSYEQYF
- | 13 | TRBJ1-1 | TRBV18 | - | TGTGCCAGCTCACCAGGCACCCAAATGGAAGCTTTCTTT | CASSPGTQMEAFF
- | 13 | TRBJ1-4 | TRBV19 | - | TGTGCCAGTAGTAGGGAGATCGGGGAAAAACTGTTTTTT | CASSREIGEKLFF
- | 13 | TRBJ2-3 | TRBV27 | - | TGTGCCAGCAGTTTATCCATCACAGATACGCAGTATTTT | CASSLSITDTQYF
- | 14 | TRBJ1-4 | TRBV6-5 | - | TGTGCCAGCAGTTACCGCGGAGCGGAAGAAAAACTGTTTTTT | CASSYRGAEEKLFF
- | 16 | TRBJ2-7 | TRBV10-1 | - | TGCGCCAGCAGTGTTTCAGGCCTAACCCCGACCTACGAGCAGTACTTC | CASSVSGLTPTYEQYF
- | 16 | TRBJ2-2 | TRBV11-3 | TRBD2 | TGTGCCAGCAGCCCGGGACTAGCGGGCGGGACCGGGGAGCTGTTTTTT | CASSPGLAGGTGELFF
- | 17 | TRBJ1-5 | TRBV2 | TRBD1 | TGTGCCAGCAACAGGGGCGACTGGTATTATAGCAATCAGCCCCAGCATTTT | CASNRGDWYYSNQPQHF
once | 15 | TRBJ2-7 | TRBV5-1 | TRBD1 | TGCGCCAGCAGCTTGAAAGGGACAGGGATTTACGAGCAGTACTTC | CASSLKGTGIYEQYF
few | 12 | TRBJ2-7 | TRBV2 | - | TGTGCCAGCATTTACAGGGCGGGCGAGCAGTACTTC | CASIYRAGEQYF
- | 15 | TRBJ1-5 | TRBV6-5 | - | TGTGCCAGCAGTTACTCGCGAACTAGCAATCAGCCCCAGCATTTT | CASSYSRTSNQPQHF
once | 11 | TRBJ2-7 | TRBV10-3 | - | TGTGCCATCAGTGCGGGGGAGGAGCAGTACTTC | CAISAGEEQYF
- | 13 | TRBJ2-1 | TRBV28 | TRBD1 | TGTGCCAGCAGTTCTGAATGGGAAGGGGGCGAGTTCTTC | CASSSEWEGGEFF
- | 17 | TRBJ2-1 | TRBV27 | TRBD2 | TGTGCCAGCAGTTCTTTTCAGACGGGGGGGCGTGGGAATGAGCAGTTCTTC | CASSSFQTGGRGNEQFF